The T cell receptor (beta chain) under discussion was sequenced for a study of T cell repertoires in ileal Crohn's disease. Whole-study context: Surgery for a complication: stricturing in approximately 60%, penetrating in approximately 40%.

Per sample, about 480 nanograms of biopsy DNA were TCRB immunosequenced. Only in-frame clones appear in the TCRdb table, and some are missing; sequencing was by immunoSEQ multiplex PCR. The sample consists of around 17,000 clones, about 90% of them appearing once. As regards this clone: Its specificity is unknown.

Whole-study results and caveats: Compared with CD4 T cells, sorted CD8 cells carried more expanded clones. Active smokers at surgery had more clonal expansions than non-smokers.

Trimming cost V 8 bases and J 4 bases, with 9 bases left between them. The V gene's germline CDR1 is SNHLY and CDR2 FYNNEI. The CDR3 is 13 residues long. This chain joins TRBV2 and TRBJ2-6; TRBD1 might be the D (6 bases). The sample was ileal tissue. This sequence originates from an adult with Crohn's disease. The CDR3 loop is CASAGVGANVLTF. CDR3 nucleotides: TGTGCCAGCGCAGGGGTCGGGGCCAACGTCCTGACTTTC.